This is a list of T cell receptor beta chains from one sample in a study of CD8 T cells in Susac syndrome. Using its own MiXCR run on the immunoSEQ multiplex PCR reads, TCRdb lists one record per CDR3 protein. The profile shows more than 100,000 distinct CDR3 sequences, roughly 95% of them singletons. Input material: CD4+ T cells from PBMCs. These receptors were taken from a human donor with Susac syndrome. CDR3s include the opening cysteine and the closing phenylalanine or tryptophan. D genes are given only for firm matches. Expanded clones are given a class, and other clones once, few, many or no size at all.

.	.	TRBV7-6	TRBJ2-1	TGTGCCAGCAGCCCCTGGGGTGCGGAGCAGTTCTTC	CASSPWGAEQFF
.	.	TRBV9	TRBJ1-1	TGTGCCAGCAGCGTAGAAAGAGACACTGAAGCTTTCTTT	CASSVERDTEAFF
.	TRBD1	TRBV29-1	TRBJ1-1	TGCAGCGCTGCGACAGGGGGCCTGAACACTGAAGCTTTCTTT	CSAATGGLNTEAFF
.	.	TRBV29-1	TRBJ2-3	TGCAGCGTTGATTCGGTCAGTTCCCCCGGCACAGATACGCAGTATTTT	CSVDSVSSPGTDTQYF
.	TRBD1	TRBV3-1	TRBJ2-7	TGTGCCAGCAGCCAGCCCGGGACAGGGACCTTCGAGCAGTACTTC	CASSQPGTGTFEQYF
.	TRBD2	TRBV25-1	TRBJ2-1	TGTGCCAGCAGGGGGGACTACCGGAATGAGCAGTTCTTC	CASRGDYRNEQFF
.	TRBD2	TRBV29-1	TRBJ2-6	TGCAGCGTTGAAGTCGGCAGCGGGAGCTCTGGGGCCAACGTCCTGACTTTC	CSVEVGSGSSGANVLTF
.	.	TRBV12-3/TRBV12-4	TRBJ2-3	TGTGCCAGCAGTATTACAGGAGATACGCAGTATTTT	CASSITGDTQYF
.	TRBD1	TRBV28	TRBJ2-5	TGTGCCAGCAGTTTAGGCAGGGGGATATACCAAGAGACCCAGTACTTC	CASSLGRGIYQETQYF
.	TRBD2	TRBV7-2	TRBJ2-3	TGTGCCAGCAGCCCGCGGACTAGCGGGAGTCTTACAGATACGCAGTATTTT	CASSPRTSGSLTDTQYF
.	TRBD2	TRBV6-2/TRBV6-3	TRBJ2-5	TGTGCCAGCAGTTACTCCCGGTCTAGCGGGTTAGAGACCCAGTACTTC	CASSYSRSSGLETQYF
.	TRBD1	TRBV3-1	TRBJ2-5	TGTGCCAGCAGCTATCAGACAGGGGGACAAGAGACCCAGTACTTC	CASSYQTGGQETQYF
.	TRBD1	TRBV7-6	TRBJ2-7	TGTGCCAGCAGCTTCGGACAGGGGGACCACGAGCAGTACTTC	CASSFGQGDHEQYF
.	.	TRBV20-1	TRBJ1-1	TGCAGTGTTAATGGCCTAGGAGGGACTGAAGCTTTCTTT	CSVNGLGGTEAFF
.	.	TRBV29-1	TRBJ1-3	TGCAGCGTTGAGCAGGGAAACACCATATATTTT	CSVEQGNTIYF
few	TRBD1	TRBV3-1	TRBJ1-3	TGTGCCAGCAGCCCGACAGGGTCCGGAAACACCATATATTTT	CASSPTGSGNTIYF